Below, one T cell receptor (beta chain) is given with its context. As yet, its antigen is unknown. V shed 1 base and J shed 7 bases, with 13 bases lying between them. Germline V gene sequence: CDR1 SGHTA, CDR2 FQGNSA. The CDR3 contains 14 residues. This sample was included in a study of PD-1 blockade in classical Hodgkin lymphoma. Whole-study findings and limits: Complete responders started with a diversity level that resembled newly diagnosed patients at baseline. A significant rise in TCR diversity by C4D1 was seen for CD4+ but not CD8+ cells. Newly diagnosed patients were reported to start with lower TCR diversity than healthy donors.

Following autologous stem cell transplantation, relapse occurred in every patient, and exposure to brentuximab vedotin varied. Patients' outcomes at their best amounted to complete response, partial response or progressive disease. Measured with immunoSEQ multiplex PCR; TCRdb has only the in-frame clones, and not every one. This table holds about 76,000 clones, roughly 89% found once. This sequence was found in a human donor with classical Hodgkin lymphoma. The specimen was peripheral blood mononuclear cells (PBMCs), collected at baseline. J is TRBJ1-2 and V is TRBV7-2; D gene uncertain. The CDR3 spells CASSLDMTNGGYTF. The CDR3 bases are TGTGCCAGCAGCTTAGATATGACAAACGGTGGCTACACCTTC.